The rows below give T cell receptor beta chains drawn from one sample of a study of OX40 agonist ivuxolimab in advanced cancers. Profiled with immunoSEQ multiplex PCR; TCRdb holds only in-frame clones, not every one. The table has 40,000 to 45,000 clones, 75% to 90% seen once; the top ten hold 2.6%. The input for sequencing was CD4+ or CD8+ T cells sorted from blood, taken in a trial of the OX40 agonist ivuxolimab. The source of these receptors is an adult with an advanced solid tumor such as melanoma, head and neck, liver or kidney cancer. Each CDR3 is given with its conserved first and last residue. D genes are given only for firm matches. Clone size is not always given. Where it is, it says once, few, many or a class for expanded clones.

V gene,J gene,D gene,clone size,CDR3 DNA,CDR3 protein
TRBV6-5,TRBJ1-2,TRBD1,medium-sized,TGTGCCAGCAGTCTTGGGACAGCTCCTTTTGATGGCTACACCTTC,CASSLGTAPFDGYTF
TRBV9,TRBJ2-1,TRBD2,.,TGTGCCAGCAGCTGGACGGGGGAGGGTTTTAATGAGCAGTTCTTC,CASSWTGEGFNEQFF
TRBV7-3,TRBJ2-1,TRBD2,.,TGTGCCAGCAGCCCCGGGACTAGCGGGAGGGGGAACAATGAGCAGTTCTTC,CASSPGTSGRGNNEQFF
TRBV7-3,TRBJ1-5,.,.,TGTGCCAGCAGCCCGCGGACAGATAGCAATCAGCCCCAGCATTTT,CASSPRTDSNQPQHF
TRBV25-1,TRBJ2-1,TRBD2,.,TGTGCCAGCAGTGGACTAGCGGACAATGAGCAGTTCTTC,CASSGLADNEQFF
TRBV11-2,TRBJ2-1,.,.,TGTGCCAGCAGCTTAGAGGTCAATGAGCAGTTCTTC,CASSLEVNEQFF
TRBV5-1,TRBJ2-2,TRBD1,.,TGCGCCAGCAGGCCGACAGGGTTCGGAAACACCGGGGAGCTGTTTTTT,CASRPTGFGNTGELFF
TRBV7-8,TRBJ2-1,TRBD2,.,TGTGCCAGCAGCTTAAGGAAGCGGGATTCCTACAATGAGCAGTTCTTC,CASSLRKRDSYNEQFF
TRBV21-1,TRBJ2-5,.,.,TGTGCCAGCAGGGGGACTAGACAACAAGAGACCCAGTACTTC,CASRGTRQQETQYF
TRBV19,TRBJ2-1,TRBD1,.,TGTGCCAGTAGTATAGAAAAAGGGACAGGAAACAATGAGCAGTTCTTC,CASSIEKGTGNNEQFF
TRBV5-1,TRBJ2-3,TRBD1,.,TGCGCCAGCAGTTGGACAGGGGGTGTTAGCACAGATACGCAGTATTTT,CASSWTGGVSTDTQYF
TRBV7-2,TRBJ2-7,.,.,TGTGCCAGCAGCTTAGGACTAGTATCCGAGCAGTACTTC,CASSLGLVSEQYF
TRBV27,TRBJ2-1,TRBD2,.,TGTGCCAGCACCTCTGGACTAGCGGGAGGGGTGGAGCAGTTCTTC,CASTSGLAGGVEQFF
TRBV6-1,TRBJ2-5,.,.,TGTGCCAGCAGCATCGGGGAGACCCAGTACTTC,CASSIGETQYF
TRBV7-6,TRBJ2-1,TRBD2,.,TGTGCCAGCAGCTTGGTAGCGGGAGTCAGGAGTGAGCAGTTCTTC,CASSLVAGVRSEQFF
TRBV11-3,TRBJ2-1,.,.,TGTGCCAGCAGCTCAGGGCGCGGTACCTACAATGAGCAGTTCTTC,CASSSGRGTYNEQFF
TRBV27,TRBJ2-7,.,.,TGTGCCAGCAGTCACAAGCGGAGCTCCTACGAGCAGTACTTC,CASSHKRSSYEQYF
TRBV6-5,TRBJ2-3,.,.,TGTGCCAGCAGTTACTCGGTGGGAGGCACAGATACGCAGTATTTT,CASSYSVGGTDTQYF
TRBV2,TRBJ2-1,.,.,TGTGCCAGCAGGCCGACGGGACTCCAGTCCGATGAGCAGTTCTTC,CASRPTGLQSDEQFF
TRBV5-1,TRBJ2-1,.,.,TGCGCCAGCAGCTTAACCAACAGTCCCTACAATGAGCAGTTCTTC,CASSLTNSPYNEQFF
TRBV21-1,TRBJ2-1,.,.,TGTGCCAGCCCTGCCCTCTACGGGAGAGGCCACAATGAGCAGTTCTTC,CASPALYGRGHNEQFF
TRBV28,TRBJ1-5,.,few,TGTGCCAGCAGTTTAGCCAGGTATAGCAATCAGCCCCAGCATTTT,CASSLARYSNQPQHF
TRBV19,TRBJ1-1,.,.,TGTGCCAGTAGTATAGGGGGACGGAACACTGAAGCTTTCTTT,CASSIGGRNTEAFF
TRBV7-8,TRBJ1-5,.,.,TGTGCCAGCAGCTTAGTATGGGCGGATCAGCCCCAGCATTTT,CASSLVWADQPQHF
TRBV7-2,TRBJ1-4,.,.,TGTGCCAGCAGCCCCCCGGGGTACGGAAAACTGTTTTTT,CASSPPGYGKLFF
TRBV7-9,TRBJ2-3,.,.,TGTGCCAGCAGCTTAACAGATACGCAGTATTTT,CASSLTDTQYF
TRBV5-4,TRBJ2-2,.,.,TGTGCCAGCAGCTTGTTGGAATACAACACCGGGGAGCTGTTTTTT,CASSLLEYNTGELFF
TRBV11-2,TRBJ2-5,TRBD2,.,TGTGCCAGCAGCTTAAGCGGGATCCAAGAGACCCAGTACTTC,CASSLSGIQETQYF
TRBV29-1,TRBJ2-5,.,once,TGCAGCGCAAATACTAGATCTGCGCGAGAGACCCAGTACTTC,CSANTRSARETQYF
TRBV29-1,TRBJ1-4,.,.,TGCAGCGTTGTAATCGTACTCGGTGAACTGTTTTTT,CSVVIVLGELFF
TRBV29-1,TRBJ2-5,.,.,TGCAGCGTTGTAGGGGACTCTTCCACCCAGGCCCAGTACTTC,CSVVGDSSTQAQYF
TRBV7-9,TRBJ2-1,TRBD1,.,TGTGCCAGCAGCTTGGGACAGGGTATCGATGAGCAGTTCTTC,CASSLGQGIDEQFF
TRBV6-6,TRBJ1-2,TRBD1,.,TGTGCCAGCAGTAAGGGGGCGGGCTATGGCTACACCTTC,CASSKGAGYGYTF
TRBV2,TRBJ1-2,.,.,TGTGCCGCCAGAGACTTCTACACCTTC,CAARDFYTF
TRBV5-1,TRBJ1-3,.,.,TGCGCCAGCAGCTTGTTACCCCCTAGCTCTGGAAACACCATATATTTT,CASSLLPPSSGNTIYF
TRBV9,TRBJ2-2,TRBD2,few,TGTGCCAGCAGCGCGACGCCGGGACTAGCTGGTACCGGGGAGCTGTTTTTT,CASSATPGLAGTGELFF
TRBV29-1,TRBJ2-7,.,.,TGCAGCGTGAGGACAGCCACCTACGAGCAGTACTTC,CSVRTATYEQYF
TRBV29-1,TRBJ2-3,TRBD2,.,TGCAGCGTTGATGGGGGGGGCACAGATACGCAGTATTTT,CSVDGGGTDTQYF
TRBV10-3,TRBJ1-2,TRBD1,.,TGTGCCACCAACCCTGGGACAGGGCAGAGTGGTGGCTATGGCTACACCTTC,CATNPGTGQSGGYGYTF
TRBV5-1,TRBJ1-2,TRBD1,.,TGCGCCAGCAGCGAACTGACAGGGGCGAACTATGGCTACACCTTC,CASSELTGANYGYTF
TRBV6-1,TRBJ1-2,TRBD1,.,TGTGCCAGCAGTTTGGACAGGGCTTTCTATGGCTACACCTTC,CASSLDRAFYGYTF
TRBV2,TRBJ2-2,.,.,TGTGCCAGCAATCGACAGGACTCTACCGGGGAGCTGTTTTTT,CASNRQDSTGELFF
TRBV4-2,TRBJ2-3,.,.,TGTGCCAGCAGCCATCAGGACTCCCACAAAGGCCCCACAGATACGCAGTATTTT,CASSHQDSHKGPTDTQYF
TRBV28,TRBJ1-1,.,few,TGTGCCAGCAGTTCTGTAGACACTGAAGCTTTCTTT,CASSSVDTEAFF
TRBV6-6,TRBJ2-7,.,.,TGTGCCAGCAGCCTTCGGACTACCGATACGAAGCAGTACTTC,CASSLRTTDTKQYF
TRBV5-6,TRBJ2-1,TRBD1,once,TGTGCCAGCAGCTTAAAGGGACAGGGCTACTACAATGAGCAGTTCTTC,CASSLKGQGYYNEQFF
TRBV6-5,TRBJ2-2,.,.,TGTGCCAGCAGTTTTGACAGTACCGGGGAGCTGTTTTTT,CASSFDSTGELFF
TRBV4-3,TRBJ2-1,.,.,TGCGCCAGCAGCCAAAGTGTTGGCGATGAGCAGTTCTTC,CASSQSVGDEQFF
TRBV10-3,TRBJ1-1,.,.,TGTGCCATCAGTGAAGGGGAGGACACTGAAGCTTTCTTT,CAISEGEDTEAFF
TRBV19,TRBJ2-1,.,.,TGTGCCAGTAGTCCGGCCTGGGGGAGAGTAGAATACAATGAGCAGTTCTTC,CASSPAWGRVEYNEQFF
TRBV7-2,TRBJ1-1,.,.,TGTGCCAGCAGCTTCGGGGGGGATGTGACTGAAGCTTTCTTT,CASSFGGDVTEAFF
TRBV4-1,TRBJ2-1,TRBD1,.,TGCGCCAGCAGCCTAAGGGGACAGGGGTACAATGAGCAGTTCTTC,CASSLRGQGYNEQFF
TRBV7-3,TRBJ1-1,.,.,TGTGCCAGCAGCCCCAGGACGGGAGGTGGTCGTGCTGAAGCTTTCTTT,CASSPRTGGGRAEAFF
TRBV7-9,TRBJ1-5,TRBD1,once,TGTGCCAGCAGCTTAGGGCAGGGGGCTCTGAATCAGCCCCAGCATTTT,CASSLGQGALNQPQHF
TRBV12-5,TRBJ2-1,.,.,TGTGCTAGTGGTTGGTACCGGGACACATTGGGGAATGAGCAGTTCTTC,CASGWYRDTLGNEQFF